This T cell receptor (beta chain) was identified in a study of blood T cell repertoires in COVID-19. Study-wide background: The United States, Italy and Spain supplied acute and convalescent COVID-19 samples. PBMCs, B-cell-depleted T cells, or T cells provided the cDNA or gDNA that made up the material.

As originally analysed: Estimates of nucleated cell counts were drawn from the amplification of reference gene primers. Data came from immunoSEQ multiplex PCR; TCRdb stores just in-frame clones and leaves some out. V and J calls plus clone size are reproduced from that table; the DNA served to infer D and trimming. The sample has under 200,000 clones; 80% to 90% are singletons. Trimming pared 3 bases from V and 0 bases from J, leaving 15 bases between. Germline lookup yields CDR1 SQVTM and CDR2 ANQGSEA. There are 15 residues in the CDR3. Sequenced input: peripheral blood. V gene TRBV29-1 combines with J gene TRBJ2-7; D perhaps matches TRBD2 (5 bases). The TCR sequence derives from a man aged 55 to 69 with acute or convalescent COVID-19. CDR3 DNA: TGCAGCGTTGAGTGGCGGGCCGATTACTCCTACGAGCAGTACTTC. It encodes CSVEWRADYSYEQYF.